The next 5 T cell receptor beta chains were all read from a single sample in a study of shared clonotypes between healthy human individuals. The assay was immunoSEQ multiplex PCR, and TCRdb's table has in-frame clones only and misses some. The data hold some 300,000 clones, with 70% to 75% observed a single time. Sequences were obtained from memory CD4+ T cells sorted from blood. Subset here: CD45RA-negative fraction. The source is a man aged 25 to 40 in good health.

This clone appeared once. The V and J genes are TRBV7-2 and TRBJ2-3, with D unclear. The CDR3 is made up of 15 amino acids. CDR1 SGHTA and CDR2 FQGNSA come from the germline V gene. V lost 2 bases to trimming and J lost 6 bases, with 15 bases between them. The CDR3 sequence is CASSLWGRGSDTQYF. The CDR3 DNA is TGTGCCAGCAGCTTATGGGGAAGAGGCTCCGATACGCAGTATTTT.

A note on this clone: This may be a read error, as it is one base from a much larger clone. V usage is TRBV7-6 and J usage is TRBJ2-5, with D tentatively TRBD2 (5 bases). The germline gives CDR1 SGHVS, CDR2 FNYEAQ. The CDR3 runs to 17 residues. V lost 8 bases and J lost 0, with 22 bases in between. Here the CDR3 reads CASSKGEKGRYQETQYF. The CDR3 coding sequence is TGTGCCAGCTCAAAGGGAGAAAAGGGCAGATACCAAGAGACCCAGTACTTC.

V usage is TRBV7-8 and J usage is TRBJ2-5; D might be TRBD1 or TRBD2, each matching 5 bases. This CDR3 region has 14 residues. Trimming removed 6 bases at V and 4 bases at J, with 15 bases between. Looked up from germline, CDR1 is SGHVS and CDR2 is FQNEAQ. This chain's CDR3 is CASRRRGTGETQYF. CDR3 coding DNA: TGTGCCAGCAGGCGGCGTGGGACCGGAGAGACCCAGTACTTC.

The chain employs TRBV6-6 and TRBJ2-1, with a tentative D call TRBD2 (6 bases). Germline values: CDR1 MNHNY, CDR2 SVGAGI (reference sequence). V lost 6 bases to trimming and J lost 2 bases, with 14 bases between them. This CDR3 region has 15 residues. In nucleotides, the CDR3 is TGTGCCAGCAGGCGGGACGGAGAAACCTACAATGAGCAGTTCTTC. The encoded protein is CASRRDGETYNEQFF.

The chain uses TRBV5-5 and TRBJ2-1; 8 positions agree with TRBD2. The germline gives CDR1 SGHKS, CDR2 YYEKEE (reference sequence). J lost 7 bases, V lost 0 bases, and 9 bases had no gene match. This CDR3 region has 16 residues. The CDR3 sequence: CASSLALGGLGNEQFF. CDR3 nucleotide sequence: TGTGCCAGCAGCTTGGCCTTGGGGGGACTAGGGAATGAGCAGTTCTTC.